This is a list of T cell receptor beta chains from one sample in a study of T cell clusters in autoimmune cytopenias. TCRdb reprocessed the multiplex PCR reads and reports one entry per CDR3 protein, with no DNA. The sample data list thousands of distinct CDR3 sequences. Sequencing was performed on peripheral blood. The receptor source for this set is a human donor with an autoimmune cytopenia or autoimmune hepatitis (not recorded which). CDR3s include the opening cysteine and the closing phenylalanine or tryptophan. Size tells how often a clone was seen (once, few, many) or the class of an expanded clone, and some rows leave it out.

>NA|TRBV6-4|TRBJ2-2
CASRARSTGELFF
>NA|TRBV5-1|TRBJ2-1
CASSLVSSGAYNEQFF
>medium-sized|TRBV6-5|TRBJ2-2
CASSYSPGELFF
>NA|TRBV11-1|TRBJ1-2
CASAKSQGRDYGYTF
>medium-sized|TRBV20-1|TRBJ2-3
CSAAGTEGSTDTQYF
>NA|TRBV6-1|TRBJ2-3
CASSAVYRGRDTQYF
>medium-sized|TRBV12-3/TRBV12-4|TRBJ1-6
CASGRADSPLHF
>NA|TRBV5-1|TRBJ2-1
CASSLVASGYNEQFF
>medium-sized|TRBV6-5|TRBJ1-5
CASSFMRDQPQHF
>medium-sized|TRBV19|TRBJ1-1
CASSNGGARGTEAFF
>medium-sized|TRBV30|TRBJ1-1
CAWSPQGDGTEAFF
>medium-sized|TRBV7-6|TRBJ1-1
CASSSRLNTEAFF
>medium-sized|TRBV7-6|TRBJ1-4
CASSSFRGGGEKLFF
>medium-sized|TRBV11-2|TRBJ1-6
CASSLEGSVLSPLHF
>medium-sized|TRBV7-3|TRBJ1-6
CASSEAGHNSPLHF
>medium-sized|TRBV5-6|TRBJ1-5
CASSLAGGNQPQHF
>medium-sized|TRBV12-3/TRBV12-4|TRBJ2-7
CASSTAWTDSYEQYF
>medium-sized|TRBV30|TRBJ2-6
CAWSVLPVSSGANVLTF
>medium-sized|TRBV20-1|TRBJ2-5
CSALGGAGETQYF
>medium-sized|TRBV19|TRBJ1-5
CASSIRSGGNQPQHF
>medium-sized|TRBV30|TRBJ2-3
CAWSVGGTDTQYF
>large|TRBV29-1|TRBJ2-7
CSVRPTTYEQYF
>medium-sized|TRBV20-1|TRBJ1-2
CSAGQDRSYTF
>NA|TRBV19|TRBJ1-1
CASSIGLLQMNTEAFF
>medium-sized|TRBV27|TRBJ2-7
CASSQSRDRDYEQYF
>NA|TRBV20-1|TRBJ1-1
CSARGQGRGWFTEAFF
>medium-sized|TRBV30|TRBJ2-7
CAWSVRDEQYF
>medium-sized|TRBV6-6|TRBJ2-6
CASSPWTGGGGANVLTF
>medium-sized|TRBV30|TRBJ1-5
CAWSLGGLSNQPQHF